These 28 T cell receptor beta chains came from one sample sequenced in a study of beta chain features in type 1 diabetes. Whole-study findings and limits: Shorter TCRB CDR3s, moderately but significantly so, marked every one of the four CD4+ subsets in Type 1 diabetes patients.

The authors reverse transcribed all of the isolated RNA, so sequencing captured expressed TCRB transcripts. Sequencing was performed with immunoSEQ multiplex PCR; in TCRdb, only in-frame clones are kept and a portion is missing. The data hold hundreds of thousands of clones, with roughly 12% observed a single time. These receptors' targets are unknown. Sequences were obtained from naive CD4+ T cells from blood. All receptors derive from a young man with type 1 diabetes.

The rearrangement links TRBV7-2 to TRBJ2-7, with D hard to call. Germline V gene lookup returns CDR1 SGHTA and CDR2 FQGNSA. This CDR3 is built from 16 residues. V was clipped by 1 base and J by 12 bases, with 25 bases between them. CDR3 DNA: TGTGCCAGCAGCTTAGGCCTCCCCAGCCTCGCAGTAACTCCGTACTTC. Its protein product is CASSLGLPSLAVTPYF.

V usage is TRBV7-2 and J usage is TRBJ2-1; D gene uncertain. V was pared by 2 bases and J by 6 bases, with 11 bases between. Germline loops: CDR1 SGHTA, CDR2 FQGNSA. The CDR3 has 14 amino acids. The CDR3, as DNA: TGTGCCAGCAGCTTATTGCAGGAATTCAATGAGCAGTTCTTC. Encoded protein: CASSLLQEFNEQFF. Using reference TRBV7-2 and TRBJ2-1 for the parts outside the CDR3, the full variable domain is GAGVSQSPSNKVTEKGKDVELRCDPISGHTALYWYRQSLGQGLEFLIYFQGNSAPDKSGLPSDRFSAERTGGSVSTLTIQRTQQEDSAVYLCASSLLQEFNEQFFGPGTRLTVL.

This clone was observed a few times. V is TRBV4-1 and J is TRBJ1-2; 7 bases line up with TRBD1. The CDR3 has 14 residues. After removal of 3 bases from V and 8 bases from J, the junction contained 9 bases not matched to a gene. From germline, CDR1 is MGHRA and CDR2 YSYEKL. CDR3 in DNA: TGCGCCAGCAGCCAGACACAGACAGGGAACGGCTACACCTTC. It yields the protein CASSQTQTGNGYTF.

The chain has TRBV6-6 and TRBJ1-5, with D possibly TRBD1 on 5 matching bases. The CDR3 loop spans 15 amino acids. Germline V gives CDR1 MNHNY, CDR2 SVGAGI (reference sequence). V was trimmed by 2 bases and J by 0 bases, leaving 8 bases between them. The CDR3 reads CASSYRTLSNQPQHF. The CDR3 DNA follows: TGTGCCAGCAGTTACAGGACACTTAGCAATCAGCCCCAGCATTTT.

This clone appeared once. The rearrangement uses TRBV14 and TRBJ1-6, with D unclear. The CDR3 has 13 residues. With 4 bases removed from V and 7 bases from J, the gap between germline ends came to 8 bases. CDR1 is SGHDN and CDR2 is FVKESK in the germline V gene. The CDR3 sequence: CASSPQRNSPLHF. CDR3 bases: TGTGCCAGCAGCCCCCAACGGAATTCACCCCTCCACTTT.

The chain carries TRBV5-1 and TRBJ2-1; D is unclear. Germline CDR1 reads SGHRS; CDR2 reads YFSETQ. The germline V and J ends were trimmed by 1 base and 8 bases, with 13 bases remaining between them. CDR3 length: 14 amino acids. The CDR3, as DNA: TGCGCCAGCAGCTTGAATCCAGGTTTCGATGAGCAGTTCTTC. Amino acid sequence: CASSLNPGFDEQFF.

This clone was seen a few times. The V call is TRBV6-6, the J call TRBJ2-3; the D is unclear. The CDR3 length is 13 residues. The germline gives CDR1 MNHNY, CDR2 SVGAGI (reference sequence). V lost 7 bases, J lost 3 bases, and 11 bases lay in between. As DNA, the CDR3 is TGTGCCAGCATCCTTGGTGGAACAGATACGCAGTATTTT. It translates to CASILGGTDTQYF.

This clone showed up just a few times. The rearrangement joins TRBV19 to TRBJ2-2; D is tentatively TRBD1 or TRBD2 (5 bases each). CDR1 LNHDA and CDR2 SQIVND come from the germline V gene (reference sequence). V lost 7 bases and J 4 bases, leaving 13 bases between the germline ends. The length of the CDR3 is 14 residues. CDR3 DNA: TGTGCCAGTACCGGGACGCCCGGCACCGGGGAGCTGTTTTTT. It specifies CASTGTPGTGELFF. Full variable domain (outside the CDR3, taken from reference TRBV19 and TRBJ2-2): DGGITQSPKYLFRKEGQNVTLSCEQNLNHDAMYWYRQDPGQGLRLIYYSQIVNDFQKGDIAEGYSVSREKKESFPLTVTSAQKNPTAFYLCASTGTPGTGELFFGEGSRLTVL.

This clone was seen only a few times. The rearrangement links TRBV10-3 to TRBJ1-4; 7 nucleotides match TRBD1. The CDR3 loop spans 15 amino acids. V lost 6 bases, J lost 3 bases, and 7 bases stayed unmatched. The V gene's germline CDR1 is ENHRY and CDR2 SYGVKD. CDR3 DNA sequence: TGTGCCATCAGAAACGGACAGGCTGCTAATGAAAAACTGTTTTTT. Translating it yields CAIRNGQAANEKLFF.

The chain employs TRBV9 and TRBJ2-5, with D possibly being TRBD1 (6 bases). CDR3 length: 16 residues. V was shortened by 4 bases and J by 1 base, with 17 bases between the two germline ends. CDR1 SGDLS and CDR2 YYNGEE come from the germline V gene. The CDR3 region has the DNA TGTGCCAGCAGCCCCCACCTCCGGGACACCCAAGAGACCCAGTACTTC. Protein sequence: CASSPHLRDTQETQYF.

This clone was observed a few times. V gene TRBV6-5 combines with J gene TRBJ2-7, with 8 bases aligning to TRBD1. V lost 10 bases to trimming and J lost 5 bases; unmatched junction nucleotides: 10. Germline V gene sequence: CDR1 MNHEY, CDR2 SVGAGI. The CDR3 runs 13 residues. Here the CDR3 DNA reads TGTGCCACCCAACGGGCAGGGGGCGACGAGCAGTACTTC. Translation: CATQRAGGDEQYF.

J is TRBJ1-5 and V is TRBV19; D might be TRBD1 (5 bases). In germline, CDR1 is LNHDA, CDR2 SQIVND (reference sequence). Trimming removed 6 bases from V and 9 bases from J, with 18 bases in between. This CDR3 contains 14 residues. The CDR3 region is CASSMGQEFRPQHF. In nucleotides, the CDR3 is TGTGCCAGTAGCATGGGGCAGGAGTTTAGGCCCCAGCATTTT.

This clone has only a few counts. The chain recombines TRBV7-4 with TRBJ1-5; 7 positions match TRBD1. This CDR3 region has 15 residues. Germline V CDR1 and CDR2: SGHVT, SQSDAQ. Losses at the gene ends were 4 bases for V and 3 bases for J; bases not matched to a gene: 6. The CDR3 loop is CASSYTGQINQPQHF. The CDR3 coding sequence is TGTGCCAGCAGCTATACGGGACAGATCAATCAGCCCCAGCATTTT. Looking up the rest from reference TRBV7-4 and TRBJ1-5 gives the full variable domain: GAGVSQSPRYKVAKRGRDVALRCDSISGHVTLYWYRQTLGQGSEVLTYSQSDAQRDKSGRPSGRFSAERPERSVSTLKIQRTEQGDSAVYLCASSYTGQINQPQHFGDGTRLSIL.

The chain couples TRBV2 to TRBJ2-3; 8 positions agree with TRBD2. Looked up from germline, CDR1 is SNHLY and CDR2 is FYNNEI. J was trimmed by 1 base and V by 7 bases; bases with no gene match: 7. The CDR3 contains 15 residues. The CDR3 here is CASIRTSSGTDTQYF. CDR3 DNA sequence: TGTGCCAGCATACGGACTAGCTCTGGCACAGATACGCAGTATTTT.

The chain employs TRBV2 and TRBJ1-4; D is possibly TRBD1 (5 bases). Germline loops: CDR1 SNHLY, CDR2 FYNNEI. The V and J ends lost 4 bases and 13 bases respectively, with 13 bases between them. CDR3 length: 12 residues. The CDR3 sequence is CASSVSQGTLFF. Here the CDR3 DNA reads TGTGCCAGCAGTGTATCGCAGGGCACACTGTTTTTT.

This clone has a handful of counts. The J gene is TRBJ1-2, the V gene TRBV28, with a weak D call TRBD1 (6 bases). V was clipped by 6 bases and J by 0 bases, with 23 bases between them. Germline V gives CDR1 MDHEN, CDR2 SYDVKM. This CDR3 comprises 18 residues. CDR3 sequence reads: CASSSEGDPPGSNYGYTF. The CDR3 DNA follows: TGTGCCAGCAGCAGCGAGGGGGACCCCCCTGGCTCTAACTATGGCTACACCTTC.

The gene calls are TRBV9 and TRBJ2-5; tentatively, D is TRBD1 (6 bases). Trimming shortened V by 0 bases and J by 0 bases, and 12 bases separated the two germline ends. CDR3 size: 16 residues. The germline V gene encodes CDR1 SGDLS and CDR2 YYNGEE. CDR3 loop: CASSVDTGLNQETQYF. The CDR3 DNA reads TGTGCCAGCAGCGTAGACACAGGGCTCAACCAAGAGACCCAGTACTTC.

Only a few counts were recorded for this clone. J is TRBJ2-3 and V is TRBV5-1, with unresolved D. This CDR3 is 16 amino acids long. V dropped 0 bases and J dropped 0 bases, with 11 bases sitting between them. CDR1 and CDR2 from the germline V gene are SGHRS and YFSETQ. This chain's CDR3 is CASSLGQATSTDTQYF. In nucleotides, the CDR3 is TGCGCCAGCAGCTTGGGCCAGGCTACTAGCACAGATACGCAGTATTTT.

The rearrangement uses TRBV18 and TRBJ1-1, with TRBD1 identical over 7 bases. V dropped 1 base and J dropped 3; count of bases not matched to a gene: 5. CDR1 and CDR2 from the germline V gene are KGHSH and LQKENI. The CDR3 is made up of 15 amino acids. Written as DNA, the CDR3 is TGTGCCAGCTCACCACTAAACAGGGGAGACACTGAAGCTTTCTTT. This gives the protein CASSPLNRGDTEAFF.

This clone was detected only a few times. V usage is TRBV30 and J usage is TRBJ1-5; possibly TRBD1 for D (5 bases). In germline, CDR1 is GTSNPN, CDR2 SVGIG (reference sequence). The V gene lost 0 bases and the J gene lost 10 bases, with 10 bases spanning the gap. This CDR3 contains 12 residues. CDR3 sequence: CAWSVPGSPQHF. In DNA, the CDR3 is TGTGCCTGGAGTGTCCCAGGGAGTCCCCAGCATTTT.

This clone was seen only a few times. The CDR3 reads CASSSRQGANEKLFF. For the CDR3, the DNA is TGTGCCAGCAGCTCTAGACAGGGGGCTAATGAAAAACTGTTTTTT. This chain connects TRBV13 to TRBJ1-4; 9 bases map to TRBD1. This CDR3 comprises 15 residues. V gave up 4 bases and J gave up 3 bases; unmatched junction bases: 3. Germline V gives CDR1 PRHDT, CDR2 FYEKMQ (reference sequence).

This clone was seen a handful of times. The rearrangement joins TRBV6-5 to TRBJ2-5; D not resolved. In germline, CDR1 is MNHEY, CDR2 SVGAGI. The CDR3 runs 14 residues. The V end was cut by 6 bases, the J end by 1 base, with 12 bases between. Here the CDR3 reads CASSTGTLQETQYF. CDR3 DNA sequence: TGTGCCAGCAGCACCGGAACTCTCCAAGAGACCCAGTACTTC.

This clone was seen a few times. The chain uses TRBV6-5 and TRBJ2-7; 9 bases are a match to TRBD1. J was trimmed by 2 bases and V by 4 bases; bases with no gene match: 9. This CDR3 spans 16 amino acids. Looked up from germline, CDR1 is MNHEY and CDR2 is SVGAGI. The DNA for the CDR3 is TGTGCCAGCAGTTTTAAAGGACAGGGGATTGCCTACGAGCAGTACTTC. Translated, it gives CASSFKGQGIAYEQYF.

The chain links TRBV5-4 to TRBJ1-1; D is unresolved. V lost 4 bases and J 1 base, leaving 11 bases between the germline ends. Germline loops: CDR1 SGHNT, CDR2 YYREEE (reference sequence). The CDR3 runs to 14 residues. In DNA form, the CDR3 reads TGTGCCAGCAGCCCTTGGTTGGGGAACACTGAAGCTTTCTTT. The encoded protein is CASSPWLGNTEAFF.

The CDR3 loop reads CATSSLAEYTGELFF. Written as DNA, the CDR3 is TGCGCCACCTCGTCGCTAGCGGAGTACACCGGGGAGCTGTTTTTT. The V gene is TRBV5-1, the J gene TRBJ2-2; 7 bases line up with TRBD2. CDR1 is SGHRS, CDR2 YFSETQ, per germline. J lost 3 bases, V lost 9 bases, and 11 bases had no gene match. The CDR3 length is 15 residues.

This clone was seen only a few times. J is TRBJ2-7 and V is TRBV27; D is unclear. Trimming removed 3 bases from V and 3 bases from J, with 12 bases in between. This CDR3 region has 14 residues. Germline-derived CDR1 and CDR2 are MNHEY and SMNVEV (reference sequence). CDR3 sequence reads: CASSFSTVFYEQYF. Written as DNA, the CDR3 is TGTGCCAGCAGTTTCTCGACGGTGTTCTACGAGCAGTACTTC.

The chain carries TRBV11-2 and TRBJ2-5; TRBD2 matches at 7 bases. Germline V CDR1 and CDR2: SGHAT, FQNNGV. The CDR3 runs 14 residues. Trimming removed 5 bases from V and 5 bases from J; junction bases left unmatched: 8. The CDR3 region has the DNA TGTGCCAGCAGCGCGGACCTGGGAGGGGAGACCCAGTACTTC. Translating gives CASSADLGGETQYF.

In its sample, this clone was seen a few times. One end of the junction fails to match germline, which may point to a read error. The chain has TRBV4-1 and TRBJ2-4; D gene ambiguous. The length of the CDR3 is 13 residues. In germline, CDR1 is MGHRA, CDR2 YSYEKL. The chain's CDR3 is CASSQDLRSGFHF. CDR3 DNA sequence: TGCGCCAGCAGCCAAGATCTGCGGTCGGGTTTCCACTTC.